This T cell receptor beta chain comes out of a study of blood T cell repertoires in COVID-19. Background on the study: COVID-19 samples, acute and convalescent, were from the United States, Italy and Spain. In each case, the material was cDNA or gDNA derived from T cells, B-cell-depleted T cells, or PBMCs.

Original data processing: Nucleated cell counts were estimated from reference gene primer amplification. Using immunoSEQ multiplex PCR, the repertoire was profiled, and TCRdb retains in-frame clones only, with some absent. From that table come the V and J calls and clone size; the DNA was used to work out D and trimming. The sample shows about 140,000 clones, less than 90% of them seen only once. Patients from Seattle were sampled longitudinally, starting during active infection. V was pared by 1 base and J by 1 base, with 8 bases between. This CDR3 region has 15 residues. Germline V CDR1 and CDR2: SGHVS, FNYEAQ.

Sequenced material: peripheral blood. The chain is built from TRBV7-6 and TRBJ2-1, with D perhaps matching TRBD1 (5 bases). The receptor was derived from a human donor with COVID-19, enrolled during active disease. The donor label of this sample is uncertain. The DNA of the CDR3 is TGTGCCAGCAGCTTAGAAAGGGGATCCTACAATGAGCAGTTCTTC. Protein: CASSLERGSYNEQFF. The complete variable domain, with remaining parts taken from reference TRBV7-6 and TRBJ2-1, reads GAGVSQSPRYKVTKRGQDVALRCDPISGHVSLYWYRQALGQGPEFLTYFNYEAQQDKSGLPNDRFSAERPEGSISTLTIQRTEQRDSAMYRCASSLERGSYNEQFFGPGTRLTVL.